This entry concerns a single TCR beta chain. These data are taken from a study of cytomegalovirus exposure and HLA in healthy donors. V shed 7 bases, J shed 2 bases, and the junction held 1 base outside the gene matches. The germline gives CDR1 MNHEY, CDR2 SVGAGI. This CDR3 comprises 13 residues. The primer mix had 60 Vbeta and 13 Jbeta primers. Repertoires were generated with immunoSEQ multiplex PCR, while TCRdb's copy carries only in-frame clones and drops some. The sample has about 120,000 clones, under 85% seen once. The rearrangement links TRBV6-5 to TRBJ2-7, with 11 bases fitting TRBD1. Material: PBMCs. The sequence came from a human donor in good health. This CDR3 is CASKGQGAYEQYF. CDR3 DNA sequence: TGTGCCAGCAAGGGACAGGGGGCCTACGAGCAGTACTTC.